The 18 T cell receptor beta chains presented below share a single source sample, sequenced in a study of graft-versus-host responses after intestinal transplantation. The assay was immunoSEQ multiplex PCR, and TCRdb's table has in-frame clones only and misses some. The sample includes some 48,000 clones, around 84% seen only once; the top ten take less than 0.5%. Their cognate antigens are unknown. Sequencing was performed on unstimulated CD4+ T cells sorted from spleen or lymph node cells, taken before transplant. Source of these receptors: a human donor who was the organ donor for an intestinal transplant.

CDR3 amino acids: CASSHRQGRNGYTF. The CDR3 nucleotides are TGTGCCAGCAGCCATCGACAGGGAAGGAATGGCTACACCTTC. The chain carries TRBV5-6 and TRBJ1-2, with 7 bases that match TRBD1. J gave up 6 bases and V 4 bases, and 9 bases lay outside the gene matches. The V gene's germline CDR1 is SGHDT and CDR2 YYEEEE. CDR3 length equals 14 residues.

The chain has TRBV6-6 and TRBJ1-1; D is unresolved. CDR3 size: 13 residues. The V end lost 0 bases, the J end lost 6 bases, and 8 bases lay between the germline ends. CDR1 is MNHNY and CDR2 is SVGAGI in the germline V gene (reference sequence). The CDR3 is CASSYSPSPEAFF. The CDR3 region has the DNA TGTGCCAGCAGTTACTCGCCCTCTCCTGAAGCTTTCTTT.

The chain carries TRBV4-1 and TRBJ2-5, with TRBD1 identical over 7 bases. Germline V gene data show CDR1 as MGHRA and CDR2 as YSYEKL. This CDR3 contains 15 residues. Trimming removed 1 base from V and 2 bases from J; junction bases left unmatched: 4. Written as DNA, the CDR3 is TGCGCCAGCAGCCAAGGAGTCAGGGGGCAAGAGACCCAGTACTTC. Translating gives CASSQGVRGQETQYF.

CDR3 sequence reads: CASSYLVGGYTF. The DNA for the CDR3 is TGTGCCAGCAGCTATTTGGTGGGTGGCTACACCTTC. The chain combines TRBV7-2 with TRBJ1-2, with no clear D. V lost 4 bases, J lost 7 bases, and 10 bases lay in between. Germline values: CDR1 SGHTA, CDR2 FQGNSA. CDR3 length: 12 residues.

This clone has only one observation. This chain links TRBV6-5 with TRBJ2-7; tentatively, D is TRBD2 (6 bases). CDR3 size: 11 residues. Trimming left V 2 bases short and J 7 bases short, with 6 bases between. The germline V gene encodes CDR1 MNHEY and CDR2 SVGAGI. The CDR3 DNA reads as TGTGCCAGCAGTTACCTAGCGGAGCAGTACTTC. Its translation: CASSYLAEQYF.

The rearrangement uses TRBV11-2 and TRBJ1-2; D remains unclear. V was trimmed by 5 bases and J by 5 bases, leaving 15 bases between them. This CDR3 region has 14 residues. From germline, CDR1 is SGHAT and CDR2 FQNNGV. As DNA, the CDR3 is TGTGCCAGCAGCGGCCTCTGGGCCAGTTATGGCTACACCTTC. Amino acid sequence: CASSGLWASYGYTF.

This clone was picked up a small number of times. The chain uses TRBV4-1 and TRBJ2-7, with no clear D. In germline, CDR1 is MGHRA, CDR2 YSYEKL. The V end was cut by 0 bases, the J end by 2 bases, with 8 bases between. This CDR3 is built from 14 residues. The CDR3 DNA follows: TGCGCCAGCAGCCAAGAACCCCGAACCTACGAGCAGTACTTC. Its protein is CASSQEPRTYEQYF.

The V call is TRBV6-5, the J call TRBJ1-2; 7 nucleotides match TRBD1. CDR1 MNHEY and CDR2 SVGAGI come from the germline V gene. This CDR3 comprises 13 residues. V lost 8 bases and J lost 4; bases outside the gene matches: 7. The CDR3 sequence is CASGPGTVYGYTF. The DNA of the CDR3 is TGTGCCAGCGGTCCCGGGACAGTCTATGGCTACACCTTC.

This clone was seen once. The V gene is TRBV5-5, the J gene TRBJ2-7; D is undetermined. CDR3 length: 14 amino acids. V was cut by 0 bases and J by 4 bases, with 11 bases left in between. Germline V gives CDR1 SGHKS, CDR2 YYEKEE (reference sequence). The CDR3 DNA reads TGTGCCAGCAGCTTGGTGGGCCCCTCATACGAGCAGTACTTC. This translates into CASSLVGPSYEQYF.

This rearrangement joins TRBV19 to TRBJ2-5; the D gene is possibly TRBD1 (5 bases). Trimming removed 6 bases at V and 5 bases at J, with 19 bases between. The CDR3 length is 15 residues. The germline CDR1 and CDR2 sequences are LNHDA and SQIVND (reference sequence). CDR3 nucleotide sequence: TGTGCCAGTAGAGATACTTCGGGTGCAGGGGAGACCCAGTACTTC. The encoded protein is CASRDTSGAGETQYF.

This chain uses TRBV19 with TRBJ1-2; no reliable D call. CDR3 length: 15 residues. Trimming shortened V by 3 bases and J by 4 bases, and 15 bases separated the two germline ends. The V gene's germline CDR1 is LNHDA and CDR2 SQIVND (reference sequence). CDR3 DNA sequence: TGTGCCAGTAGTATTGGTCGGACGGGAGGCTATGGCTACACCTTC. It is translated as CASSIGRTGGYGYTF.

The V call is TRBV5-4, the J call TRBJ1-2; 7 bases fit TRBD1. The trim removed 4 bases at V and 8 bases at J, leaving 14 bases unmatched. The CDR3 consists of 15 residues. Germline-derived CDR1 and CDR2 are SGHNT and YYREEE (reference sequence). In nucleotides, the CDR3 is TGTGCCAGCAGCGACCGGACAGGCCTAGGGGTGGGCTACACCTTC. Translation gives CASSDRTGLGVGYTF.

The chain has TRBV5-6 and TRBJ1-2; TRBD1 agrees at 11 bases. The germline gives CDR1 SGHDT, CDR2 YYEEEE. The CDR3 sequence is 14 residues long. V trimming: 4 bases; J trimming: 6 bases; junction bases outside the gene matches: 5. This CDR3 is CASSTGQGANGYTF. As DNA, the CDR3 is TGTGCCAGCAGCACCGGACAGGGGGCGAATGGCTACACCTTC.

This clone was recorded once. The rearrangement joins TRBV19 to TRBJ1-2; 11 bases align to TRBD1. The CDR3 sequence is 14 residues long. Germline CDR1 LNHDA, CDR2 SQIVND (reference sequence). The J segment lost 6 bases and the V segment lost 3 bases, leaving 3 bases of the junction unmatched. CDR3 sequence reads: CASSIRTGGDGYTF. CDR3 bases: TGTGCCAGTAGTATCAGGACAGGGGGCGATGGCTACACCTTC.

This clone was seen more than once but under ten times. V and J are TRBV6-5 and TRBJ2-7; D perhaps matches TRBD2 (7 bases). V shed 11 bases and J shed 3 bases, with 17 bases lying between them. CDR3 length: 13 residues. Germline CDR1 MNHEY, CDR2 SVGAGI. CDR3 loop: CAWGGRHFYEQYF. The CDR3 nucleotides are TGTGCCTGGGGGGGCAGGCATTTCTACGAGCAGTACTTC.

The J gene is TRBJ1-2, the V gene TRBV29-1, with D possibly being TRBD1 (6 bases). Germline lookup yields CDR1 SQVTM and CDR2 ANQGSEA. This CDR3 comprises 12 residues. Trimming pared 7 bases from V and 4 bases from J, leaving 13 bases between. Written as DNA, the CDR3 is TGCAGCGCCAAACAGGGCCTCTATGGCTACACCTTC. Protein: CSAKQGLYGYTF.

The rearrangement uses TRBV7-9 and TRBJ2-1; 11 bases align to TRBD2. V dropped 5 bases and J dropped 4; count of bases not matched to a gene: 4. CDR3 length: 15 residues. The germline V gene has CDR1 SEHNR and CDR2 FQNEAQ (reference sequence). The CDR3 spells CASSPGTSGYNEQFF. The CDR3 nucleotides read TGTGCCAGCAGCCCAGGGACTAGCGGTTACAATGAGCAGTTCTTC.

The chain carries TRBV20-1 and TRBJ1-1; D not resolved. Trimming cost V 6 bases and J 2 bases, with 7 bases left between them. The CDR3 covers 11 residues. Germline V gene data show CDR1 as DFQATT and CDR2 as SNEGSKA (reference sequence). The DNA of the CDR3 is TGCAGTGCACCGGACAACACTGAAGCTTTCTTT. Translation: CSAPDNTEAFF.